The sequence of this TCR beta chain was determined in a study of OX40 agonist ivuxolimab in advanced cancers. Study-level information: Ivuxolimab is an agonistic anti-OX40 (CD134) antibody, and patients were treated with it. At doses from 0.01 to 10 mg/kg, patients were given intravenous ivuxolimab every 2 weeks.

CDR3 length: 12 residues. Trimming took 2 bases from V and 6 from J, leaving 10 bases between them. Per the germline V gene, CDR1 is SQVTM and CDR2 is ANQGSEA. Details on this clone: Its antigen remains unknown.

The method was immunoSEQ multiplex PCR; TCRdb's version includes in-frame clones alone and lacks a portion of them. The sample consists of 30,000 to 45,000 clones, 79% of them appearing once. Whole-study results and caveats: CD4+ and CD8+ blood T cells expanded clonally by week 6 at 0.1 to 3.0 mg/kg.

The rearrangement joins TRBV29-1 to TRBJ1-1, with D tentatively TRBD1 (5 bases). The receptor's source is an adult with an advanced solid tumor such as melanoma, head and neck, liver or kidney cancer. Sequencing was performed on CD4+ or CD8+ T cells sorted from blood, taken in a trial of the OX40 agonist ivuxolimab. CDR3 DNA sequence: TGCAGCGTTGAATGGGGGGGGGCTGAAGCTTTCTTT. This translates into CSVEWGGAEAFF. Looking up the rest from reference TRBV29-1 and TRBJ1-1 gives the full variable domain: SAVISQKPSRDICQRGTSLTIQCQVDSQVTMMFWYRQQPGQSLTLIATANQGSEATYESGFVIDKFPISRPNLTFSTLTVSNMSPEDSSIYLCSVEWGGAEAFFGQGTRLTVV.